These 28 T cell receptor beta chains were sequenced from one sample in a study of blood T cell repertoires in COVID-19. Data came from immunoSEQ multiplex PCR; TCRdb stores just in-frame clones and leaves some out. The sample holds around 320,000 clones, roughly nine tenths seen once. Sequencing was performed on PBMCs or T cells enriched from blood (not recorded which). The receptors here all came from a woman aged 45 to 65 who had been exposed to COVID-19.

A single count supports this clone. The V and J genes are TRBV6-1 and TRBJ2-5; TRBD1 might be the D (6 bases). This CDR3 has 15 residues. Trimming took 0 bases from V and 1 from J, leaving 9 bases between them. Germline assignment: CDR1 MNHNS and CDR2 SASEGT. The CDR3 sequence: CASSEAWTAQETQYF. DNA for the CDR3: TGTGCCAGCAGTGAAGCCTGGACAGCCCAAGAGACCCAGTACTTC.

V gene TRBV18 combines with J gene TRBJ2-7, with a tentative D call TRBD1 (6 bases). Trimming took off 4 bases at V and 2 bases at J, with 9 bases between the two ends. Germline CDR1 and CDR2: KGHSH and LQKENI. The CDR3 runs 13 residues. CDR3 sequence: CASSRDTPYEQYF. CDR3 DNA: TGTGCCAGCTCACGGGACACTCCCTACGAGCAGTACTTC.

The chain uses TRBV6-5 and TRBJ2-5, with TRBD1 identical over 7 bases. V trimming: 8 bases; J trimming: 0 bases; junction bases outside the gene matches: 6. This CDR3 spans 14 amino acids. Germline CDR1 and CDR2: MNHEY and SVGAGI. The CDR3 spells CASQVDRNQETQYF. CDR3 in DNA: TGTGCCAGCCAGGTGGACAGGAACCAAGAGACCCAGTACTTC.

This clone has a single count. This chain uses TRBV6-5 with TRBJ1-4; weak D call: TRBD1 (5 bases). The CDR3 is 13 amino acids. Trimming stripped 10 bases from V and 6 bases from J, with 15 bases between. Germline V lookup: CDR1 MNHEY, CDR2 SVGAGI. The CDR3 region is CATRQQPYEKLFF. CDR3 sequence (DNA): TGTGCCACCAGACAGCAACCTTATGAAAAACTGTTTTTT.

This chain uses TRBV7-9 with TRBJ1-3; D remains unclear. Trimming shortened V by 0 bases and J by 1 base, and 7 bases separated the two germline ends. The CDR3 length is 15 residues. Germline V gives CDR1 SEHNR, CDR2 FQNEAQ (reference sequence). The CDR3 DNA is TGTGCCAGCAGCTTAGCAGCCAGGTCTGGAAACACCATATATTTT. It yields the protein CASSLAARSGNTIYF.

The gene calls are TRBV2 and TRBJ1-1, with TRBD1 identical over 7 bases. The CDR3 covers 15 residues. V lost 3 bases and J lost 5; bases outside the gene matches: 9. CDR1 and CDR2 (germline): SNHLY, FYNNEI. Here the CDR3 DNA reads TGTGCCAGCAGTGATGGTCCCCCAGGGGGTACTGAAGCTTTCTTT. The encoded protein is CASSDGPPGGTEAFF. Combining the CDR3 with reference TRBV2 and TRBJ1-1 gives the whole variable domain EPEVTQTPSHQVTQMGQEVILRCVPISNHLYFYWYRQILGQKVEFLVSFYNNEISEKSEIFDDQFSVERPDGSNFTLKIRSTKLEDSAMYFCASSDGPPGGTEAFFGQGTRLTVV.

V usage is TRBV7-9 and J usage is TRBJ2-7; TRBD1 is a possible D gene (5 bases). CDR3 length: 14 residues. V dropped 5 bases and J dropped 3 bases, with 14 bases sitting between them. Germline V gene sequence: CDR1 SEHNR, CDR2 FQNEAQ (reference sequence). The CDR3 protein is CASSPARRVYEQYF. CDR3 nucleotide sequence: TGTGCCAGCAGCCCGGCGCGCAGGGTCTACGAGCAGTACTTC.

The chain uses TRBV7-8 and TRBJ1-4; D gene uncertain. V was pared by 0 bases and J by 2 bases, with 13 bases between. CDR3 length: 17 amino acids. Germline assignment: CDR1 SGHVS and CDR2 FQNEAQ. The CDR3 DNA reads as TGTGCCAGCAGCTTAGCGGGCGAGGGCGCGACTAATGAAAAACTGTTTTTT. Translated: CASSLAGEGATNEKLFF. The variable domain in full, completed from reference TRBV7-8 and TRBJ1-4, reads GAGVSQSPRYKVAKRGQDVALRCDPISGHVSLFWYQQALGQGPEFLTYFQNEAQLDKSGLPSDRFFAERPEGSVSTLKIQRTQQEDSAVYLCASSLAGEGATNEKLFFGSGTQLSVL.

A single count supports this clone. V and J are TRBV2 and TRBJ2-3; D remains unclear. Germline loops: CDR1 SNHLY, CDR2 FYNNEI. The V end was cut by 6 bases, the J end by 6 bases, with 10 bases between. This CDR3 is built from 12 residues. The CDR3 nucleotides are TGTGCCAGCAGGAGGAGCGCGGATACGCAGTATTTT. Translating it yields CASRRSADTQYF.

V and J are TRBV14 and TRBJ2-1; 10 bases are a match to TRBD2. Germline lookup yields CDR1 SGHDN and CDR2 FVKESK. The CDR3 spans 16 residues. With V trimmed by 4 bases and J by 3 bases, 6 bases remained unmatched. This CDR3 is CASSRLTSGVYNEQFF. In DNA form, the CDR3 reads TGTGCCAGCAGCCGCCTCACTAGCGGGGTCTACAATGAGCAGTTCTTC.

The chain carries TRBV5-1 and TRBJ1-1; maybe TRBD1 (6 bases). V was shortened by 4 bases and J by 1 base, with 17 bases between the two germline ends. The germline gives CDR1 SGHRS, CDR2 YFSETQ. This CDR3 comprises 16 residues. CDR3 region: CASSLQTGAKNTEAFF. In nucleotides, the CDR3 is TGCGCCAGCAGCCTTCAGACAGGAGCCAAGAACACTGAAGCTTTCTTT.

The CDR3 loop is CASSTATDTQYF. The CDR3, as DNA: TGCGCCAGCAGCACAGCCACAGATACGCAGTATTTT. The chain has TRBV4-1 and TRBJ2-3; D uncertain. CDR1 and CDR2 (germline): MGHRA, YSYEKL. Trimming cost V 5 bases and J 2 bases, with 5 bases left between them. The CDR3 extends over 12 amino acids.

J is TRBJ1-5 and V is TRBV6-1; weak D call: TRBD1 (6 bases). CDR1 MNHNS and CDR2 SASEGT come from the germline V gene. The V gene lost 2 bases and the J gene lost 0 bases, with 11 bases spanning the gap. The CDR3 runs to 16 residues. The CDR3 bases are TGTGCCAGCAGTGAAAGACAGGAGATTAGCAATCAGCCCCAGCATTTT. Translation gives CASSERQEISNQPQHF.

This clone occurred once. CDR3: CASSFRGSSTDTQYF. The CDR3 DNA reads as TGTGCCAGCAGTTTCAGGGGTAGCTCCACAGATACGCAGTATTTT. The rearrangement joins TRBV27 to TRBJ2-3; D might be TRBD1 (6 bases). With 3 bases removed from V and 2 bases from J, the gap between germline ends came to 12 bases. CDR1 and CDR2 from the germline V gene are MNHEY and SMNVEV (reference sequence). The CDR3 extends over 15 amino acids.

The chain has TRBV5-1 and TRBJ1-6; D is possibly TRBD1 (5 bases). V lost 0 bases and J lost 10, with 17 bases in between. CDR1 is SGHRS and CDR2 is YFSETQ in the germline V gene. This CDR3 is 16 amino acids long. In DNA, the CDR3 is TGCGCCAGCAGCTTGGGGGGGGATCTCGCGGGATCACCCCTCCACTTT. Its protein is CASSLGGDLAGSPLHF.

The chain uses TRBV7-2 and TRBJ1-3, with D uncertain. Trimming cost V 0 bases and J 4 bases, with 10 bases left between them. The CDR3 extends over 15 amino acids. CDR1 and CDR2 (germline): SGHTA, FQGNSA. The CDR3 region has the DNA TGTGCCAGCAGCTTAGCCGAGGGTCCGGGAAACACCATATATTTT. Protein sequence: CASSLAEGPGNTIYF. Combining the CDR3 with reference TRBV7-2 and TRBJ1-3 gives the whole variable domain GAGVSQSPSNKVTEKGKDVELRCDPISGHTALYWYRQSLGQGLEFLIYFQGNSAPDKSGLPSDRFSAERTGGSVSTLTIQRTQQEDSAVYLCASSLAEGPGNTIYFGEGSWLTVV.

The rearrangement joins TRBV28 to TRBJ1-3; 9 nucleotides align to TRBD1. With 5 bases clipped from V and 4 bases from J, the junction kept 9 bases outside the gene matches. This CDR3 has 16 residues. Germline CDR1 is MDHEN and CDR2 is SYDVKM. CDR3 DNA: TGTGCCAGCAGTCGCACAGGGACAGGGAGAGGAAACACCATATATTTT. Its translation: CASSRTGTGRGNTIYF.

The chain has TRBV11-3 and TRBJ2-1; perhaps TRBD2 as D (5 bases). Germline CDR1 and CDR2: SGHNT and YENEEA. This CDR3 contains 16 residues. The V end lost 6 bases, the J end lost 8 bases, and 23 bases lay between the germline ends. Here the CDR3 reads CASSFNLATGRHEQFF. The CDR3 coding sequence is TGTGCCAGCAGTTTTAATCTAGCAACCGGGCGCCATGAGCAGTTCTTC. The full variable domain, in which reference TRBV11-3 and TRBJ2-1 provide the parts outside the CDR3, is EAGVVQSPRYKIIEKKQPVAFWCNPISGHNTLYWYLQNLGQGPELLIRYENEEAVDDSQLPKDRFSAERLKGVDSTLKIQPAELGDSAVYLCASSFNLATGRHEQFFGPGTRLTVL.

This clone was seen only once. The rearrangement joins TRBV5-6 to TRBJ2-7; tentatively, D is TRBD1 (5 bases). Trimming shortened V by 2 bases and J by 3 bases, and 9 bases separated the two germline ends. Germline-derived CDR1 and CDR2 are SGHDT and YYEEEE. CDR3 size: 13 residues. Here the CDR3 reads CASSFFRDYEQYF. The CDR3 coding sequence is TGTGCCAGCAGCTTTTTCAGGGACTACGAGCAGTACTTC. The variable domain in full, with the rest retrieved from reference TRBV5-6 and TRBJ2-7, is DAGVTQSPTHLIKTRGQQVTLRCSPKSGHDTVSWYQQALGQGPQFIFQYYEEEERQRGNFPDRFSGHQFPNYSSELNVNALLLGDSALYLCASSFFRDYEQYFGPGTRLTVT.

The chain joins TRBV19 to TRBJ1-2; 7 positions match TRBD1. Trimming at V came to 3 bases and at J to 2 bases, leaving 18 bases not matched to a gene. Germline CDR1 is LNHDA and CDR2 is SQIVND (reference sequence). The CDR3 has 19 amino acids. Here the CDR3 DNA reads TGTGCCAGTAGTATTCAGGTGCAGGGACCAGGGGGACTGAACTATGGCTACACCTTC. This sequence encodes CASSIQVQGPGGLNYGYTF.

This chain uses TRBV7-9 with TRBJ2-3; D is possibly TRBD2 (6 bases). With 5 bases removed from V and 5 bases from J, the gap between germline ends came to 11 bases. This CDR3 has 13 residues. Germline CDR1 and CDR2: SEHNR and FQNEAQ (reference sequence). CDR3 in DNA: TGTGCCAGCAGCCCACTAGCTAGAGATACGCAGTATTTT. Protein: CASSPLARDTQYF.

This chain connects TRBV3-1 (or the pseudogene TRBV3-2) to TRBJ2-5, with 7 positions matching TRBD2. The ends lost 0 bases at V and 7 bases at J; junction bases unmatched: 11. The CDR3 totals 16 residues. CDR1 is LGHDT, CDR2 YNNKEL, per germline (reference sequence). The CDR3 protein is CASSQESTSRLWTQYF. The DNA of the CDR3 is TGTGCCAGCAGCCAAGAATCGACTAGCCGGCTTTGGACCCAGTACTTC.

The V call is TRBV28, the J call TRBJ1-2; possibly TRBD1 for D (5 bases). This CDR3 comprises 13 residues. The germline V gene encodes CDR1 MDHEN and CDR2 SYDVKM. With 4 bases removed from V and 5 bases from J, the gap between germline ends came to 11 bases. CDR3 sequence: CASSYSTAYGYTF. In DNA form, the CDR3 reads TGTGCCAGCAGTTACTCGACAGCATATGGCTACACCTTC.

V is TRBV4-1 and J is TRBJ2-1; D might be TRBD1 (6 bases). This CDR3 contains 16 residues. V gave up 2 bases and J gave up 0 bases, with 11 bases separating them. Germline lookup yields CDR1 MGHRA and CDR2 YSYEKL. CDR3 DNA sequence: TGCGCCAGCAGCCAATTTTGGACAGACTCCTACAATGAGCAGTTCTTC. Translation: CASSQFWTDSYNEQFF.

This clone was seen a few times. Different DNA sequences within this sample yield the same CDR3. The chain joins TRBV12-3 or TRBV12-4 to TRBJ1-5; unclear D gene. V lost 2 bases to trimming and J lost 5 bases, with 7 bases between them. The CDR3 runs 13 residues. CDR3 sequence (DNA): TGTGCCAGCAGTTTAACTCGTGATCAGCCCCAGCATTTT. This gives the protein CASSLTRDQPQHF.

The V gene is TRBV28, the J gene TRBJ1-5; TRBD1 agrees at 9 bases. V dropped 3 bases and J dropped 5; count of bases not matched to a gene: 8. The CDR3 extends over 16 amino acids. The germline CDR1 and CDR2 sequences are MDHEN and SYDVKM. CDR3 sequence: CASSFTGTGFDQPQHF. In DNA, the CDR3 is TGTGCCAGCAGTTTTACCGGGACAGGGTTCGATCAGCCCCAGCATTTT.

The J gene is TRBJ1-5, the V gene TRBV29-1, with unresolved D. V was trimmed by 6 bases and J by 3 bases, leaving 15 bases between them. Germline V gives CDR1 SQVTM, CDR2 ANQGSEA. CDR3 length equals 14 residues. This chain's CDR3 is CSVADGGYNQPQHF. CDR3 DNA sequence: TGCAGCGTGGCTGACGGAGGATACAATCAGCCCCAGCATTTT. Full variable domain (remainder filled in from reference TRBV29-1 and TRBJ1-5): SAVISQKPSRDICQRGTSLTIQCQVDSQVTMMFWYRQQPGQSLTLIATANQGSEATYESGFVIDKFPISRPNLTFSTLTVSNMSPEDSSIYLCSVADGGYNQPQHFGDGTRLSIL.

This chain joins TRBV13 and TRBJ2-3; D remains unclear. Between the trimmed V and J ends, which lost 4 bases and 5 bases, there was a span of 7 bases. The CDR3 sequence is 12 residues long. CDR1 is PRHDT and CDR2 is FYEKMQ in the germline V gene (reference sequence). In DNA, the CDR3 is TGTGCCAGCAGCTCCTCCCTAGATACGCAGTATTTT. This translates into CASSSSLDTQYF.